This record covers a single T cell receptor beta chain. Its matching antigen is unknown. Using immunoSEQ multiplex PCR, the repertoire was profiled, and TCRdb retains in-frame clones only, with some absent. The data contain 2 million to 2.5 million clones, 80% to 95% of them singletons. The data belong to a study of shared clonotypes between healthy human individuals. The CD4+ fraction was divided into a CD45RA+ naive subset and a CD45RA-negative memory subset. V shed 6 bases, J shed 3 bases, and the junction held 2 bases outside the gene matches. The CDR3 is made up of 13 amino acids. The germline V gene has CDR1 MNHNS and CDR2 SASEGT. Study-level results: Generation of non-shared clonotypes was less probable than generation of clonotypes shared by all four donors. Having only a few donors restricted how much genetic and exposure-history diversity was captured.

The chain recombines TRBV6-1 with TRBJ2-7, with 10 bases matching TRBD2. The material sequenced was naive CD4+ T cells from PBMCs. Described subset: CD45RA+ positively selected. The TCR was taken from a man between 18 and 29 years old in good health. Some clones in this sample may be carry-over from other donors' samples. The CDR3 DNA is TGTGCCAGCAGAACTAGCGGGAACTACGAGCAGTACTTC. It encodes CASRTSGNYEQYF.